Sequencing of this T cell receptor beta chain was carried out in a study of cytomegalovirus exposure and HLA in healthy donors. Notes on the study in general: Using a false discovery rate of 0.05, a later analysis showed that around 16,000 TCR beta sequences were associated with HLA alleles.

The study ran its PCR with 60 Vbeta and 13 Jbeta primers. Assay: immunoSEQ multiplex PCR; the TCRdb copy retains only in-frame clones and omits some. This table has under 100,000 clones, about 77% appearing once. Trimming left V 5 bases short and J 0 bases short, with 9 bases between. Germline V gene sequence: CDR1 SGHTA, CDR2 FQGTGA. The length of the CDR3 is 14 residues. Points on this clone: Its target is unknown.

The study sampled nominally healthy donors, though unrecorded immune exposures were likely. The rearrangement links TRBV7-3 to TRBJ2-3, with D unresolved. The sequencing input was PBMCs. The TCR originated in a man aged 45-65 years in good health and CMV-seronegative. In DNA, the CDR3 is TGTGCCAGCAGCCCCTTTTCTAGCACAGATACGCAGTATTTT. It codes for CASSPFSSTDTQYF.